Presented here are 9 T cell receptor beta chains from one specimen sequenced in a study of cytomegalovirus exposure and HLA in healthy donors. TCRdb's copy holds only in-frame clones and misses some; the assay was immunoSEQ multiplex PCR. The sample yields fewer than 90,000 clones, around 82% seen once. The sequencing sample was made of PBMCs. These TCRs come from a woman aged 18-29 years in good health and CMV-seropositive.

The chain carries TRBV5-1 and TRBJ1-1; D remains unclear. This CDR3 region has 14 residues. V lost 7 bases, J lost 1 base, and 14 bases lay in between. CDR1 is SGHRS and CDR2 is YFSETQ in the germline V gene. CDR3 amino acids: CASSEVPGNTEAFF. The CDR3 DNA sequence: TGCGCCAGCTCGGAGGTCCCGGGGAACACTGAAGCTTTCTTT. The full variable domain, its missing parts supplied by reference TRBV5-1 and TRBJ1-1, is KAGVTQTPRYLIKTRGQQVTLSCSPISGHRSVSWYQQTPGQGLQFLFEYFSETQRNKGNFPGRFSGRQFSNSRSEMNVSTLELGDSALYLCASSEVPGNTEAFFGQGTRLTVV.

The genes are TRBV4-3 and TRBJ1-5, with unresolved D. From germline, CDR1 is LGHNA and CDR2 YSLEER. The CDR3 runs to 13 residues. With 0 bases removed from V and 9 bases from J, the gap between germline ends came to 9 bases. CDR3 DNA: TGCGCCAGCAGCCAAGATCGCCCAGGGCCCCAGCATTTT. It specifies CASSQDRPGPQHF.

The chain uses TRBV2 and TRBJ2-1; possible D gene TRBD2, 7 bases. From germline, CDR1 is SNHLY and CDR2 FYNNEI. V gave up 5 bases and J gave up 7 bases, with 21 bases separating them. The CDR3 is 16 residues long. CDR3 sequence reads: CASSKQGWEGTNEQFF. DNA for the CDR3: TGTGCCAGCAGTAAACAGGGATGGGAGGGGACTAATGAGCAGTTCTTC.

V gene TRBV13 combines with J gene TRBJ2-5; 9 nucleotides align to TRBD2. CDR1 and CDR2 (germline): PRHDT, FYEKMQ (reference sequence). The J segment lost 4 bases and the V segment lost 6 bases, leaving 15 bases of the junction unmatched. CDR3 length: 17 residues. CDR3 sequence (DNA): TGTGCCAGCAGAACTCACAAGGAGGGACTAGCCCGAGAGACCCAGTACTTC. Residues: CASRTHKEGLARETQYF.

V usage is TRBV28 and J usage is TRBJ1-5; 9 nucleotides align to TRBD1. J gave up 2 bases and V 3 bases, and 11 bases lay outside the gene matches. This CDR3 spans 18 amino acids. The germline V gene has CDR1 MDHEN and CDR2 SYDVKM. CDR3 coding DNA: TGTGCCAGCAGTTTGGTCGGACAGGGGAAGTGGGGCAATCAGCCCCAGCATTTT. Amino acid sequence: CASSLVGQGKWGNQPQHF.

This clone was recorded once. The V gene is TRBV7-6, the J gene TRBJ1-4; D gene uncertain. Germline-derived CDR1 and CDR2 are SGHVS and FNYEAQ. This CDR3 has 13 amino acids. The germline V and J ends were trimmed by 5 bases and 6 bases, with 10 bases remaining between them. The DNA for the CDR3 is TGTGCCAGCAGCCCCGCGACTGATGAAAAACTGTTTTTT. It yields the protein CASSPATDEKLFF.

This chain uses TRBV9 with TRBJ2-1; 8 nucleotides align to TRBD2. The junction had 9 bases not matched to a gene; V was cut back by 1 base and J by 9 bases. CDR1 and CDR2 from the germline V gene are SGDLS and YYNGEE. The CDR3 contains 15 residues. The CDR3 spells CASSVTGGAHGEQFF. CDR3 sequence (DNA): TGTGCCAGCAGCGTAACCGGGGGGGCCCACGGTGAGCAGTTCTTC.

The chain uses TRBV19 and TRBJ1-1, with 10 bases fitting TRBD1. Trimming removed 8 bases from V and 0 bases from J; junction bases left unmatched: 9. Germline assignment: CDR1 LNHDA and CDR2 SQIVND (reference sequence). The CDR3 length is 16 residues. The DNA for the CDR3 is TGTGCCAGTTGGGACAGGGGAGAGGTTATGAACACTGAAGCTTTCTTT. It yields the protein CASWDRGEVMNTEAFF.

The chain is built from TRBV5-8 and TRBJ1-1; 9 nucleotides align to TRBD1. The trim removed 4 bases at V and 2 bases at J, leaving 3 bases unmatched. Germline CDR1 is SGHTS and CDR2 is YDEGEE. The CDR3 has 14 amino acids. In DNA, the CDR3 is TGTGCCAGCAGCCGAACAGGGGGCAACACTGAAGCTTTCTTT. This sequence encodes CASSRTGGNTEAFF. The variable domain in full, completed from reference TRBV5-8 and TRBJ1-1, reads EAGVTQSPTHLIKTRGQQATLRCSPISGHTSVYWYQQALGLGLQFLLWYDEGEERNRGNFPPRFSGRQFPNYSSELNVNALELEDSALYLCASSRTGGNTEAFFGQGTRLTVV.